Listed below are T cell receptor beta chains from one sample, sequenced in a study of cytomegalovirus exposure and HLA in healthy donors. Assay used: immunoSEQ multiplex PCR; TCRdb lists only in-frame clones, some missing. The sample includes nearly 200,000 clones, 70% to 85% seen only once; the top ten take 13%. The sample consisted of PBMCs. These receptors were taken from a woman in her 30s in good health and CMV-seropositive. Each CDR3 is given with its conserved first and last residue. Each record gives: D gene, V gene, J gene, clone size, CDR3 protein, CDR3 DNA. The D gene is left open where the match is weak. Clone size is shown for a subset of rows, as once, few, many or a class of expanded clone.

>TRBD2|TRBV6-1|TRBJ2-5|NA
CASSENLSGSIMETQYF
TGTGCCAGCAGTGAAAATTTGAGCGGGAGTATCATGGAGACCCAGTACTTC
>TRBD1|TRBV7-8|TRBJ1-1|NA
CASSQDRGARTEAFF
TGTGCCAGCAGCCAAGACAGGGGAGCGCGTACTGAAGCTTTCTTT
>NA|TRBV18|TRBJ1-2|NA
CASSPPGRVDGYTF
TGTGCCAGCTCACCCCCTGGGAGGGTTGATGGCTACACCTTC
>TRBD2|TRBV11-2|TRBJ2-7|NA
CASGRRLAGAHEQYF
TGTGCCAGCGGCCGGAGACTAGCGGGAGCCCACGAGCAGTACTTC
>TRBD2|TRBV15|TRBJ2-5|NA
CATSPSGRADEETQYF
TGTGCCACCAGCCCTTCAGGGAGGGCAGATGAAGAGACCCAGTACTTC
>TRBD2|TRBV28|TRBJ2-1|NA
CASSPGVAGGGSYNEQFF
TGTGCCAGCAGCCCTGGGGTAGCGGGAGGGGGCTCCTACAATGAGCAGTTCTTC
>NA|TRBV6-6|TRBJ1-1|NA
CASSYAVGTEAFF
TGTGCCAGCAGTTACGCGGTCGGCACTGAAGCTTTCTTT
>NA|TRBV7-8|TRBJ2-2|many
CASSRTVTGELFF
TGTGCCAGCAGCCGGACAGTTACCGGGGAGCTGTTTTTT
>TRBD1|TRBV5-6|TRBJ1-2|NA
CASSLGDRVDGYTF
TGTGCCAGCAGCTTGGGGGACAGGGTTGATGGCTACACCTTC
>NA|TRBV7-9|TRBJ1-5|NA
CASSLGQMGLYNQPQHF
TGTGCCAGCAGCCTAGGACAAATGGGGCTATACAATCAGCCCCAGCATTTT
>NA|TRBV4-2|TRBJ1-3|NA
CASSQEPNLSSGNTIYF
TGTGCCAGCAGCCAAGAACCGAACCTAAGCTCTGGAAACACCATATATTTT
>TRBD1|TRBV29-1|TRBJ2-1|NA
CSHAGTGGVNEQFF
TGCAGCCATGCCGGGACAGGGGGTGTGAATGAGCAGTTCTTC
>NA|TRBV15|TRBJ1-1|NA
CATSKSRAYTEAFF
TGTGCCACCAGCAAATCCAGGGCATACACTGAAGCTTTCTTT
>NA|TRBV15|TRBJ1-2|NA
CATSRDKRGGSGKADYGYTF
TGTGCCACCAGCAGAGACAAAAGGGGTGGGTCAGGGAAGGCCGACTATGGCTACACCTTC
>NA|TRBV7-9|TRBJ1-2|few
CASSLSPGGYTF
TGTGCCAGCAGCTTAAGCCCAGGAGGCTACACCTTC
>NA|TRBV4-2|TRBJ2-7|NA
CASSQSAAYEQYF
TGTGCCAGCAGCCAATCAGCGGCCTACGAGCAGTACTTC
>NA|TRBV7-2|TRBJ2-7|NA
CASSLNRDYEQYF
TGTGCCAGCAGCTTAAACCGGGACTACGAGCAGTACTTC
>TRBD1|TRBV27|TRBJ1-2|NA
CASSSGQARRPYGYTF
TGTGCCAGCAGTTCCGGACAGGCTCGACGACCCTATGGCTACACCTTC
>TRBD1|TRBV18|TRBJ2-7|NA
CASSPDRGHEQYF
TGTGCCAGCTCACCTGACAGGGGGCACGAGCAGTACTTC
>NA|TRBV27|TRBJ2-7|NA
CASRRDPGSLEQYF
TGTGCCAGCAGGCGGGACCCGGGTTCTCTTGAGCAGTACTTC
>NA|TRBV2|TRBJ1-5|NA
CASRSGTTNQPQHF
TGTGCCAGCAGGTCTGGGACAACAAATCAGCCCCAGCATTTT